These 26 T cell receptor beta chains were sequenced from one sample in a study of T-cell reconstitution after alpha-beta-depleted transplantation in children. As it was prepared, the TCRbeta library received unique molecular identifiers. One entry per CDR3 protein results from TCRdb running MiXCR on the PCR reads. The sample holds about half a million distinct CDR3 sequences; about an eighth are singletons and the top ten take approximately 5.4%. Sequencing used PBMCs from the stem cell graft donor, obtained from the stem cell graft. The receptors were sampled from a human donor who donated a stem cell graft to a child with combined immunodeficiency.

The chain employs TRBV28 and TRBJ2-7, with a weak D call TRBD2 (5 bases). V was trimmed by 6 bases and J by 2 bases, leaving 14 bases between them. This CDR3 is 14 amino acids long. The germline V gene has CDR1 MDHEN and CDR2 SYDVKM. The CDR3: CASRDWTRTYEQYF. CDR3 bases: TGTGCCAGCAGGGACTGGACCCGGACCTACGAGCAGTACTTC.

About this clonotype: A much bigger clone sits one base away, suggesting this may be a read error. This sequence joins TRBV20-1 and TRBJ2-1; D possibly corresponds to TRBD2 (5 bases). V lost 7 bases and J lost 5, with 15 bases in between. The CDR3 consists of 13 residues. CDR1 DFQATT and CDR2 SNEGSKA come from the germline V gene (reference sequence). Here the CDR3 reads CSVPTKANNEQFF. In DNA form, the CDR3 reads TGCAGTGTCCCGACTAAAGCCAACAATGAGCAGTTCTTC.

The chain joins TRBV20-1 to TRBJ2-7, with 7 bases lining up with TRBD1. Per germline, CDR1 DFQATT and CDR2 SNEGSKA (reference sequence). Unmatched junction bases numbered 8, after V lost 0 bases and J lost 0 bases. CDR3 size: 16 residues. In nucleotides, the CDR3 is TGCAGTGCTAGAGATAAAGGACAGGTTAGCTCCTACGAGCAGTACTTC. Its translation is CSARDKGQVSSYEQYF.

In this sample, this clonotype turned up a few times. One end of the junction does not line up with germline, which may come from a read error. V gene TRBV7-7 combines with J gene TRBJ1-5; D is unclear. The CDR3 extends over 16 amino acids. The V gene's germline CDR1 is SSHAT and CDR2 FNYEAQ (reference sequence). DNA of the CDR3: TGTGCTAGCAGCCTCAGAAGACGGTATAGCAATCAGCCCCAGCATTTT. This encodes CASSLRRRYSNQPQHF. The full variable domain, completed using reference TRBV7-7 and TRBJ1-5, is GAGVSQSPRYKVTKRGQDVTLRCDPISSHATLYWYQQALGQGPEFLTYFNYEAQPDKSGLPSDRFSAERPEGSISTLTIQRTEQRDSAMYRCASSLRRRYSNQPQHFGDGTRLSIL.

In this sample, this clonotype turned up a few times. The rearrangement links TRBV19 to TRBJ2-7; D is perhaps TRBD2 (5 bases). Trimming removed 3 bases at V and 7 bases at J, with 13 bases between. Germline V CDR1 and CDR2: LNHDA, SQIVND (reference sequence). There are 13 residues in the CDR3. The CDR3 region is CASSIQQTGEQYF. In DNA form, the CDR3 reads TGTGCCAGTAGTATTCAACAGACGGGGGAGCAGTACTTC.

This clonotype showed up many times. The V call is TRBV15, the J call TRBJ1-4; a weak D match, TRBD1 (5 bases). Germline assignment: CDR1 LNHNV and CDR2 YYDKDF (reference sequence). V lost 0 bases, J lost 3 bases, and 8 bases lay in between. This CDR3 spans 15 amino acids. The CDR3 DNA follows: TGTGCCACCAGCAGAGACAGGGCGGCTAATGAAAAACTGTTTTTT. This encodes CATSRDRAANEKLFF.

This clonotype was observed a handful of times. V usage is TRBV14 and J usage is TRBJ2-2; perhaps TRBD1 as D (5 bases). With 6 bases removed from V and 4 bases from J, the gap between germline ends came to 15 bases. CDR1 and CDR2 from the germline V gene are SGHDN and FVKESK. The CDR3 has 15 residues. The CDR3 DNA reads TGTGCCAGCAGTCTGTTCGTTACAGGCACCGGGGAGCTGTTTTTT. It encodes CASSLFVTGTGELFF.

The genes are TRBV9 and TRBJ2-1; D gene ambiguous. Trimming took 0 bases from V and 5 from J, leaving 3 bases between them. This CDR3 has 12 residues. The V gene's germline CDR1 is SGDLS and CDR2 YYNGEE. The CDR3 region has the DNA TGTGCCAGCAGCGTAGCCAACAATGAGCAGTTCTTC. Translated, it gives CASSVANNEQFF.

The V gene is TRBV5-6, the J gene TRBJ2-5; maybe TRBD2 (5 bases). This CDR3 has 16 amino acids. The V end lost 5 bases, the J end lost 1 base, and 18 bases lay between the germline ends. Germline values: CDR1 SGHDT, CDR2 YYEEEE. The CDR3 bases are TGTGCCAGCAGGTCGCCCTTTATGGCGGGCCAAGAGACCCAGTACTTC. Protein: CASRSPFMAGQETQYF.

This clonotype has more than one count but fewer than ten. The rearrangement uses TRBV7-2 and TRBJ2-7, with a tentative D call TRBD2 (5 bases). The germline V gene encodes CDR1 SGHTA and CDR2 FQGNSA. The CDR3 is 15 residues long. The V gene lost 5 bases and the J gene lost 0 bases, with 14 bases spanning the gap. The CDR3 DNA reads as TGTGCCAGCAGCCGAGGAGGCAGTGGCTCCTACGAGCAGTACTTC. It is translated as CASSRGGSGSYEQYF.

The rearrangement uses TRBV6-2 or TRBV6-3 and TRBJ2-2, with a tentative D call TRBD2 (5 bases). From germline, CDR1 is MNHEY and CDR2 SVGEGT. With 7 bases removed from V and 6 bases from J, the gap between germline ends came to 15 bases. The CDR3 consists of 14 residues. CDR3 bases: TGTGCCAGCACATACTCTTCTAGCCCCGGGGAGCTGTTTTTT. Its protein product is CASTYSSSPGELFF.

A few counts support this clonotype. The CDR3 region is CSALDGEKLFF. The CDR3 coding sequence is TGCAGTGCTTTAGACGGTGAAAAACTGTTTTTT. V gene TRBV20-1 combines with J gene TRBJ1-4; D unclear. Germline V gene data show CDR1 as DFQATT and CDR2 as SNEGSKA (reference sequence). CDR3 length: 11 amino acids. V was clipped by 5 bases and J by 7 bases, with 8 bases between them.

In this sample, this clonotype turned up a few times. V gene TRBV7-6 combines with J gene TRBJ2-2; a possible D gene is TRBD1 (6 bases). CDR3 size: 15 residues. The germline V gene encodes CDR1 SGHVS and CDR2 FNYEAQ. The V end lost 4 bases, the J end lost 0 bases, and 9 bases lay between the germline ends. CDR3 in amino acids: CASSSRGPNTGELFF. CDR3 coding DNA: TGTGCCAGCAGCTCCAGGGGTCCGAACACCGGGGAGCTGTTTTTT.

This clonotype turned up a few times. V usage is TRBV7-8 and J usage is TRBJ2-3; 11 nucleotides align to TRBD2. V shed 0 bases, J shed 5 bases, and the junction held 4 bases outside the gene matches. The CDR3 contains 16 residues. The germline V gene has CDR1 SGHVS and CDR2 FQNEAQ. For the CDR3, the DNA is TGTGCCAGCAGCTTAGCGGTAGCGGGAGGGCGAGATACGCAGTATTTT. Translated, it gives CASSLAVAGGRDTQYF.

In this sample, this clonotype turned up a few times. This sequence joins TRBV7-8 and TRBJ2-1; D is uncertain. This CDR3 is built from 11 residues. Trimming left V 2 bases short and J 8 bases short, with 4 bases between. Germline-derived CDR1 and CDR2 are SGHVS and FQNEAQ. CDR3: CASSLTYEQFF. DNA of the CDR3: TGTGCCAGCAGCTTAACGTATGAGCAGTTCTTC.

This clonotype was counted between two and nine times. J is TRBJ2-7 and V is TRBV6-5; no firm D call. The germline V gene encodes CDR1 MNHEY and CDR2 SVGAGI. The V and J ends lost 8 bases and 3 bases respectively, with 11 bases between them. CDR3 size: 12 residues. CDR3 sequence: CASGFRSYEQYF. In DNA form, the CDR3 reads TGTGCCAGCGGGTTCCGAAGCTACGAGCAGTACTTC.

This clonotype showed up many times. CDR3 residues: CASSLGGAENEQFF. The DNA for the CDR3 is TGCGCCAGCAGCTTGGGGGGCGCCGAAAATGAGCAGTTCTTC. The chain recombines TRBV5-1 with TRBJ2-1, with a weak D call TRBD1 (5 bases). The CDR3 runs to 14 residues. Germline CDR1 reads SGHRS; CDR2 reads YFSETQ. Trimming left V 0 bases short and J 7 bases short, with 11 bases between.

This clonotype was seen a handful of times. The chain couples TRBV4-3 to TRBJ1-1; no clear D. Trimming took 0 bases from V and 0 from J, leaving 11 bases between them. Looked up from germline, CDR1 is LGHNA and CDR2 is YSLEER. This CDR3 region has 16 residues. CDR3 coding DNA: TGCGCCAGCAGCCAAGATCCCGGGTCTCTGAACACTGAAGCTTTCTTT. It encodes CASSQDPGSLNTEAFF.

The rearrangement links TRBV6-5 to TRBJ2-5, with no clear D. V was trimmed by 4 bases and J by 6 bases, leaving 15 bases between them. This CDR3 spans 14 amino acids. Germline CDR1 MNHEY, CDR2 SVGAGI. The CDR3: CASSSYREAKTQYF. The CDR3 nucleotides read TGTGCCAGCAGTTCCTACCGTGAGGCGAAGACCCAGTACTTC.

This clonotype came up a few times. V usage is TRBV15 and J usage is TRBJ2-6; no definite D call. V lost 7 bases and J 2 bases, leaving 9 bases between the germline ends. The CDR3 is 14 amino acids. From germline, CDR1 is LNHNV and CDR2 YYDKDF (reference sequence). DNA for the CDR3: TGTGCCACCACAGACAAGCCTGGGGCCAACGTCCTGACTTTC. Protein product: CATTDKPGANVLTF.

The chain carries TRBV4-3 and TRBJ2-3; D might be TRBD1 (5 bases). Germline assignment: CDR1 LGHNA and CDR2 YSLEER. Trimming left V 1 base short and J 5 bases short, with 25 bases between. The CDR3 is made up of 19 amino acids. The CDR3 DNA reads TGCGCCAGCAGCCAAGTCCAGGGCCCTAGGGGCAGAGATTTAGATACGCAGTATTTT. Its translation: CASSQVQGPRGRDLDTQYF.

In this sample, this clonotype turned up many times. V and J are TRBV29-1 and TRBJ2-3; no clear D. The CDR3 is 11 amino acids. From germline, CDR1 is SQVTM and CDR2 ANQGSEA. Trimming pared 3 bases from V and 4 bases from J, leaving 5 bases between. The CDR3 reads CSVERSDTQYF. The DNA for the CDR3 is TGCAGCGTTGAGCGGTCAGATACGCAGTATTTT.

This clonotype was seen repeatedly, ten times or more. The V and J genes are TRBV10-3 and TRBJ2-7, with D possibly being TRBD1 (7 bases). CDR1 is ENHRY and CDR2 is SYGVKD in the germline V gene. The CDR3 spans 14 residues. V lost 6 bases to trimming and J lost 7 bases, with 19 bases between them. The CDR3 reads CAIRGDSPGDEQYF. In DNA, the CDR3 is TGTGCCATCAGGGGGGACAGCCCGGGGGATGAGCAGTACTTC.

This clonotype has a handful of counts. V gene TRBV4-3 combines with J gene TRBJ2-1; TRBD2 aligns across 8 bases. The CDR3 is 16 amino acids. V lost 5 bases, J lost 1 base, and 7 bases stayed unmatched. CDR1 and CDR2 (germline): LGHNA, YSLEER. The CDR3 coding sequence is TGCGCCAGCAGCGTGGCCCCTAGCGGGTCCTACAATGAGCAGTTCTTC. Translation gives CASSVAPSGSYNEQFF.

This clonotype appeared a few times. The chain has TRBV6-2 or TRBV6-3 and TRBJ2-2, with D possibly matching TRBD1 (5 bases). Germline CDR1 is MNHEY and CDR2 is SVGEGT. The V and J ends lost 5 bases and 6 bases respectively, with 7 bases between them. There are 12 residues in the CDR3. Here the CDR3 reads CASSKQAGELFF. CDR3 DNA sequence: TGTGCCAGCAGTAAACAGGCCGGGGAGCTGTTTTTT.

This clonotype was counted only a few times. This chain joins TRBV5-1 and TRBJ2-7, with TRBD1 as a possible D gene (5 bases). V was cut by 0 bases and J by 2 bases, with 9 bases left in between. The V gene's germline CDR1 is SGHRS and CDR2 YFSETQ. The CDR3 loop spans 14 amino acids. The CDR3 DNA sequence: TGCGCCAGCAGCTTGGTAGGGGAACCCTACGAGCAGTACTTC. This codes for CASSLVGEPYEQYF.